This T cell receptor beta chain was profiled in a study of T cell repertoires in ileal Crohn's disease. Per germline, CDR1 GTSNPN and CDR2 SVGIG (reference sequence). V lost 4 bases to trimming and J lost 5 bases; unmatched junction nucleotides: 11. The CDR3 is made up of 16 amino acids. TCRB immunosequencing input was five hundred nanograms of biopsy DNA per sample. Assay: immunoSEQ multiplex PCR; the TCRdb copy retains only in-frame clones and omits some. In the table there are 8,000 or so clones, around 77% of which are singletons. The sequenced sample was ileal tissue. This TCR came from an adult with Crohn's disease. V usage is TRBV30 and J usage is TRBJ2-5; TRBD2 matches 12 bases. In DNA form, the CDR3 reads TGTGCCTGGATATTCAAGGCTAGCGGGGGGGCCGAGACCCAGTACTTC. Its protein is CAWIFKASGGAETQYF.